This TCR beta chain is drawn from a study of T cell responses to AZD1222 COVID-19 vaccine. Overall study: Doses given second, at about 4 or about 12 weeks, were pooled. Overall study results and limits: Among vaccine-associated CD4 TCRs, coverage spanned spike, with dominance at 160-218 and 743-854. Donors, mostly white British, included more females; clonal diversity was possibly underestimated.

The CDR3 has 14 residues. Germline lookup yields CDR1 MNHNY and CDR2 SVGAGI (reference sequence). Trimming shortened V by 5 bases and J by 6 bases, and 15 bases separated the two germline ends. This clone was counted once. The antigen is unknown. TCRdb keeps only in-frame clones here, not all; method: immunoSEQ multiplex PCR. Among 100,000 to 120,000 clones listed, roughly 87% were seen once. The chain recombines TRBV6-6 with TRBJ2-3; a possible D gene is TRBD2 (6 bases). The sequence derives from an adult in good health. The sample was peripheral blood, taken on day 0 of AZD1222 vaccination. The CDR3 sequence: CASSPGTSTDTQYF. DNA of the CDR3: TGTGCCAGCAGTCCCGGGACTTCCACCGATACGCAGTATTTT.